Listed below are T cell receptor beta chains from one sample, sequenced in a study of T cell repertoires in cytomegalovirus infection. TCRdb passed the reads through MiXCR, listing each CDR3 protein once. The sample lists approximately 1,000,000 distinct CDR3 sequences, approximately 31% occurring once. No antigen is known for these receptors. Specimen: cultured CD8+ T cells from PBMCs, collected from culture after CMV antigen stimulation. The source of these receptors is a human donor in good health (CMV status not recorded). Some clones in this sample may be carry-over from other donors' samples. CDR3s include the opening cysteine and the closing phenylalanine or tryptophan. The order of the fields is D gene, V gene, clone size, CDR3 length, J gene, CDR3 DNA, CDR3 protein. The D gene is left open where the match is weak. Not every row has a clone size; where given, it reads once, few, many or a size class.

TRBD1	TRBV6-1	few	15	TRBJ1-1	TGTGCCAGCAGTTGGGGACAGGGTTTGAACACTGAAGCTTTCTTT	CASSWGQGLNTEAFF
TRBD2	TRBV19	.	14	TRBJ2-1	TGTGCCAGTAGTACAGCGGGAGGGCCCCATGAGCAGTTCTTC	CASSTAGGPHEQFF
.	TRBV27	few	13	TRBJ1-2	TGTGCCAGCGGGTTTGGTACTAACTATGGCTACACCTTC	CASGFGTNYGYTF
.	TRBV27	.	15	TRBJ2-2	TGTGCCAGCAGTTCGACCTGGGGTAACACCGGGGAGCTGTTTTTT	CASSSTWGNTGELFF
TRBD1	TRBV5-1	.	16	TRBJ2-3	TGCGCCAGCAGCTCGGGGCACGGACAGGGCACAGATACGCAGTATTTT	CASSSGHGQGTDTQYF
.	TRBV24-1	.	13	TRBJ1-1	TGTGCCACCAGTGTGGGCAGGGGAACTGAAGCTTTCTTT	CATSVGRGTEAFF
.	TRBV6-6	.	15	TRBJ2-3	TGTGCCAGCACCCCGGGGACGGGGGTCACAGATACGCAGTATTTT	CASTPGTGVTDTQYF
TRBD1	TRBV2	.	15	TRBJ1-1	TGTGCCAGCATAGGGACAGCCATTTTGAACACTGAAGCTTTCTTT	CASIGTAILNTEAFF
TRBD1	TRBV19	.	14	TRBJ1-5	TGTGCCACCGAGAGGGACAGTTACGATCAGCCCCAGCATTTT	CATERDSYDQPQHF
.	TRBV6-1	few	11	TRBJ2-2	TGTGCCAGCATCACGGGCGGGGAGCTGTTTTTT	CASITGGELFF
TRBD1	TRBV27	.	15	TRBJ2-1	TGTGCCAGCAGTGTCGGGACAGGGGTACTCGTTGAGCAGTTCTTC	CASSVGTGVLVEQFF
.	TRBV29-1	.	17	TRBJ1-4	TGCAGCGTTGAGGGAGAAGGCTCGGGTGCAACTAATGAAAAACTGTTTTTT	CSVEGEGSGATNEKLFF
.	TRBV19	.	14	TRBJ2-5	TGTGCCAGTAGTCCCAGCCCCATCCAAGAGACCCAGTACTTC	CASSPSPIQETQYF
.	TRBV11-2	few	17	TRBJ1-1	TGTGCCAGCAGCTTAGATAGTTTGAGTCTGATAGGGGCTGAAGCTTTCTTT	CASSLDSLSLIGAEAFF
.	TRBV6-6	.	17	TRBJ2-1	TGTGCCAGCGCCCCTTCGAGGGGGAGCGGCCCCTACAATGAGCAGTTCTTC	CASAPSRGSGPYNEQFF
.	TRBV4-2	few	13	TRBJ2-2	TGTGCCAGCAGCCAGACCCCCGCCGGGGAGCTGTTTTTT	CASSQTPAGELFF
.	TRBV7-7	few	14	TRBJ2-2	TGTGCTAGCAGCTTGGGCACTTTGGCCGGGGAGCTGTTTTTT	CASSLGTLAGELFF
.	TRBV20-1	.	14	TRBJ2-1	TGCAGTGCTGGGGGGACGCCCTCCTACAATGAGCAGTTCTTC	CSAGGTPSYNEQFF
.	TRBV6-5	few	16	TRBJ2-7	TGTGCCAGCAGTTACTCGCAGGGGAGGGTAACCTACGAGCAGTACTTC	CASSYSQGRVTYEQYF
.	TRBV2	.	16	TRBJ2-2	TGTGCCAGCAGTATCGGACTCTCCTCGAACACCGGGGAGCTGTTTTTT	CASSIGLSSNTGELFF
TRBD1	TRBV6-6	.	21	TRBJ1-6	TGTGCCAGCAGTTACTCGAGGGACAGGGGACAACGAGCAAGCTATAATTCACCCCTCCACTTT	CASSYSRDRGQRASYNSPLHF